The rows below give T cell receptor beta chains drawn from one sample of a study of T cell responses to AZD1222 COVID-19 vaccine. Generated by immunoSEQ multiplex PCR, the TCRdb table keeps only in-frame clones and is missing some. The sample includes roughly 100,000 clones, 93% seen only once; the top ten take around 5%. Here the sequenced sample was peripheral blood, taken on day 0 of AZD1222 vaccination. The receptors were sampled from an adult in good health. The CDR3 runs from the conserved cysteine through the conserved F or W. Fields, in order: D gene, clone size, V gene, J gene, CDR3 protein, CDR3 DNA. A D gene is named only where the DNA matches it firmly. Clone sizes are given selectively: once, few, many, or a class where the clone is expanded.

TRBD1	.	TRBV7-9	TRBJ2-5	CASSRGGKETQYF	TGTGCCAGCAGCCGAGGGGGCAAAGAGACCCAGTACTTC
.	.	TRBV18	TRBJ1-1	CASSPGTRNTEAFF	TGTGCCAGCTCACCAGGGACACGGAACACTGAAGCTTTCTTT
.	.	TRBV12-5	TRBJ1-1	CASGLNSRAEAFF	TGTGCTAGTGGTTTGAACAGCAGGGCTGAAGCTTTCTTT
.	.	TRBV7-2	TRBJ1-2	CASSPQGPYGYTF	TGTGCCAGCAGCCCACAGGGACCCTATGGCTACACCTTC
.	.	TRBV14	TRBJ1-2	CASSPQASNYGYTF	TGTGCCAGCAGCCCACAGGCCTCTAACTATGGCTACACCTTC
TRBD1	once	TRBV18	TRBJ1-1	CASSPRDRNTEAFF	TGTGCCAGCTCACCCCGGGACAGGAACACTGAAGCTTTCTTT
TRBD1	.	TRBV5-1	TRBJ2-7	CASSPLPGGYEQYF	TGCGCCAGCAGCCCGTTACCAGGGGGCTACGAGCAGTACTTC
.	.	TRBV3-1/TRBV3-2	TRBJ2-1	CASSQESLGGDKQFF	TGTGCCAGCAGCCAAGAAAGTCTGGGGGGGGACAAGCAGTTCTTC
TRBD1	.	TRBV4-1	TRBJ2-1	CASSQDRGGLNEQFF	TGCGCCAGCAGCCAAGATCGAGGGGGCTTGAATGAGCAGTTCTTC
.	.	TRBV5-1	TRBJ1-6	CASSLAYRGRDSPLHF	TGCGCCAGCAGCTTGGCCTATCGGGGGCGTGATTCACCCCTCCACTTT
.	.	TRBV24-1	TRBJ1-2	CATSDWTEGYTF	TGTGCCACCAGTGACTGGACAGAGGGCTACACCTTC
TRBD2	once	TRBV27	TRBJ2-7	CASSSGGGLNEQYF	TGTGCCAGCAGTTCGGGCGGGGGGCTTAACGAGCAGTACTTC
TRBD1	.	TRBV6-1	TRBJ2-7	CASSEPGQTYEQYF	TGTGCCAGCAGTGAACCGGGACAGACCTACGAGCAGTACTTC
.	.	TRBV18	TRBJ1-2	CASSNNEYGYTF	TGTGCCAGCTCGAATAATGAATATGGCTACACCTTC
.	.	TRBV7-9	TRBJ1-2	CASSLVGGPFDGGYTF	TGTGCCAGCAGCTTAGTGGGCGGCCCTTTTGATGGTGGCTACACCTTC
.	.	TRBV5-1	TRBJ1-1	CASSPTTGFTEAFF	TGCGCCAGCAGCCCAACGACAGGATTCACTGAAGCTTTCTTT
TRBD2	once	TRBV2	TRBJ2-6	CASSEARGGTNVLTF	TGTGCCAGCAGTGAAGCACGGGGGGGTACCAACGTCCTGACTTTC
.	.	TRBV6-5	TRBJ2-7	CASSYEGYEQYF	TGTGCCAGCAGTTACGAGGGGTACGAGCAGTACTTC
.	.	TRBV14	TRBJ1-4	CASSQDPVRGGASNEKLFF	TGTGCCAGCAGCCAAGATCCGGTACGGGGGGGCGCGTCTAATGAAAAACTGTTTTTT
.	.	TRBV5-1	TRBJ2-1	CASSLIRGGISNNEQFF	TGCGCCAGCAGCTTGATACGGGGAGGAATTAGCAATAATGAGCAGTTCTTC
.	.	TRBV30	TRBJ1-2	CAWSVPPGAGSNYGYTF	TGTGCCTGGAGTGTACCCCCAGGGGCTGGGTCTAACTATGGCTACACCTTC
TRBD1	once	TRBV6-2/TRBV6-3	TRBJ1-1	CASSFTGVGEAFF	TGTGCCAGCAGTTTCACAGGGGTTGGTGAAGCTTTCTTT
.	.	TRBV19	TRBJ2-1	CASKKYNEQFF	TGTGCCAGTAAAAAGTACAATGAGCAGTTCTTC
.	.	TRBV13	TRBJ2-3	CASSLGLGSTDTQYF	TGTGCCAGCAGCTTAGGCCTAGGAAGCACAGATACGCAGTATTTT
.	.	TRBV7-2	TRBJ2-7	CASSLGKAYEQYF	TGTGCCAGCAGCTTAGGGAAAGCCTACGAGCAGTACTTC
TRBD2	.	TRBV5-4	TRBJ2-5	CASSLDLAGAETQYF	TGTGCCAGCAGCTTGGATCTAGCGGGAGCTGAGACCCAGTACTTC
.	.	TRBV6-5	TRBJ1-5	CASSSRDGNQPQHF	TGTGCCAGCAGTTCCCGGGATGGCAATCAGCCCCAGCATTTT
.	.	TRBV2	TRBJ2-1	CASSEESWNEQFF	TGTGCCAGCAGTGAGGAAAGTTGGAATGAGCAGTTCTTC
.	.	TRBV10-3	TRBJ1-5	CAISEGGQPQHF	TGTGCCATCAGTGAGGGAGGTCAGCCCCAGCATTTT
.	once	TRBV30	TRBJ2-7	CAWSGAHYEQYF	TGTGCCTGGAGTGGGGCCCACTACGAGCAGTACTTC
.	.	TRBV11-3	TRBJ1-2	CASSQGRERMYGYTF	TGTGCCAGCAGCCAAGGCAGGGAACGTATGTATGGCTACACCTTC
TRBD1	.	TRBV10-3	TRBJ1-2	CAIKPKTGQGLYYGYTF	TGTGCCATCAAGCCAAAAACTGGACAGGGCTTATACTATGGCTACACCTTC
.	.	TRBV7-3	TRBJ1-6	CASSSGTRWGSPLHF	TGTGCCAGCAGCTCAGGGACGCGATGGGGTTCACCCCTCCACTTT
TRBD2	.	TRBV24-1	TRBJ2-1	CATSDPSGSYNEQFF	TGTGCCACCAGTGACCCTAGCGGGAGTTACAATGAGCAGTTCTTC
.	.	TRBV6-5	TRBJ2-1	CASNRDGQYNEQFF	TGTGCCAGCAACCGGGACGGACAGTACAATGAGCAGTTCTTC
.	few	TRBV28	TRBJ2-7	CASSQGSPWGQYF	TGTGCCAGCAGTCAGGGCAGCCCTTGGGGGCAGTACTTC
TRBD1	.	TRBV11-3	TRBJ2-1	CASSLGGTGKGEQFF	TGTGCCAGCAGCTTAGGAGGGACAGGGAAGGGTGAGCAGTTCTTC
TRBD1	.	TRBV5-6	TRBJ1-2	CASSFYQRTGHDYTF	TGTGCCAGCAGTTTCTACCAAAGGACAGGCCACGACTACACCTTC
TRBD1	.	TRBV15	TRBJ1-1	CATSRDMGTGALSTEAFF	TGTGCCACCAGCAGAGATATGGGGACAGGGGCGCTTAGCACTGAAGCTTTCTTT
.	.	TRBV12-3/TRBV12-4	TRBJ1-2	CASSLRENGYTF	TGTGCCAGCAGTTTACGGGAAAATGGCTACACCTTC
TRBD1	.	TRBV2	TRBJ2-2	CASKLDGTENTGELFF	TGTGCCAGCAAATTAGACGGGACAGAGAACACCGGGGAGCTGTTTTTT
.	once	TRBV11-3	TRBJ2-3	CASSLEGRVESPSTDTQYF	TGTGCCAGCAGCTTAGAAGGCAGAGTGGAGAGCCCTAGCACAGATACGCAGTATTTT
TRBD2	.	TRBV7-8	TRBJ2-3	CASRAGGGTDTQYF	TGTGCCAGCAGGGCGGGAGGAGGCACAGATACGCAGTATTTT
TRBD2	.	TRBV11-3	TRBJ2-1	CASSRELAGGPYEQFF	TGTGCCAGCAGCCGGGAACTAGCGGGAGGGCCTTATGAGCAGTTCTTC
TRBD1	.	TRBV3-1/TRBV3-2	TRBJ1-1	CASRDRASLNTEAFF	TGTGCCAGCCGGGACAGGGCGTCCCTCAACACTGAAGCTTTCTTT
TRBD1	.	TRBV6-5	TRBJ2-5	CASSWRTGGGETQYF	TGTGCCAGCAGTTGGCGGACAGGGGGCGGAGAGACCCAGTACTTC
.	.	TRBV2	TRBJ2-1	CASGPTSYNEQFF	TGTGCCAGCGGCCCCACCTCCTACAATGAGCAGTTCTTC
.	.	TRBV5-6	TRBJ1-4	CASSLGLGRSEKLFF	TGTGCCAGCAGCTTGGGTCTGGGGCGAAGTGAAAAACTGTTTTTT